The 10 T cell receptor beta chains in this list originate from one sample, sequenced in a study of technical replicates of blood from a few donors. Assay used: immunoSEQ multiplex PCR; TCRdb lists only in-frame clones, some missing. Among tens of thousands of clones listed, just over 90% were seen once. Sequencing input: T cells isolated from PBMCs. The receptors come from a human donor in good health.

The rearrangement joins TRBV28 to TRBJ2-3, with D possibly matching TRBD2 (5 bases). Trimming pared 7 bases from V and 9 bases from J, leaving 11 bases between. CDR1 MDHEN and CDR2 SYDVKM come from the germline V gene. The CDR3 runs 11 residues. The CDR3 bases are TGTGCCAGCAATAAGGTAGCGACGCAGTATTTT. Its protein product is CASNKVATQYF.

This rearrangement joins TRBV9 to TRBJ1-2; no clear D gene. CDR3 length equals 14 residues. From germline, CDR1 is SGDLS and CDR2 YYNGEE. V was clipped by 0 bases and J by 8 bases, with 14 bases between them. CDR3 sequence (DNA): TGTGCCAGCAGCGTAGATGACCCCTTGAGGGGCTACACCTTC. Translated: CASSVDDPLRGYTF.

The J gene is TRBJ1-4, the V gene TRBV4-1; D call uncertain. The CDR3 spans 15 residues. Germline values: CDR1 MGHRA, CDR2 YSYEKL. The ends were cut back, 1 base at V and 3 bases at J, with 9 bases in the middle. DNA for the CDR3: TGCGCCAGCAGCCAAGGAGGATTGCCTAATGAAAAACTGTTTTTT. This encodes CASSQGGLPNEKLFF.

The rearrangement uses TRBV7-9 and TRBJ1-2, with D possibly being TRBD1 (5 bases). This CDR3 contains 14 residues. Per the germline V gene, CDR1 is SEHNR and CDR2 is FQNEAQ (reference sequence). Trimming took 3 bases from V and 3 from J, leaving 11 bases between them. CDR3 region: CASSFQGAHYGYTF. DNA for the CDR3: TGTGCCAGCAGCTTCCAGGGCGCACACTATGGCTACACCTTC.

This chain's CDR3 is CASSFGLAVYNEQFF. The DNA for the CDR3 is TGCGCCAGCAGTTTTGGACTAGCGGTCTACAATGAGCAGTTCTTC. The V gene is TRBV5-1, the J gene TRBJ2-1, with 10 bases matching TRBD2. CDR1 and CDR2 (germline): SGHRS, YFSETQ. This CDR3 is built from 15 residues. V trimming: 5 bases; J trimming: 3 bases; junction bases outside the gene matches: 5.

J is TRBJ1-1 and V is TRBV7-6; TRBD1 is a possible D gene (6 bases). Trimming removed 5 bases from V and 1 base from J, with 14 bases in between. The CDR3 is 15 residues long. In germline, CDR1 is SGHVS, CDR2 FNYEAQ. The CDR3 bases are TGTGCCAGCAGCCTAAGGGGGGGACAGAACACTGAAGCTTTCTTT. It encodes CASSLRGGQNTEAFF.

The gene calls are TRBV7-9 and TRBJ1-2, with TRBD1 as a possible D gene (6 bases). Trimming took 5 bases from V and 6 from J, leaving 19 bases between them. This CDR3 region has 15 residues. Germline V CDR1 and CDR2: SEHNR, FQNEAQ (reference sequence). The CDR3 nucleotides read TGTGCCAGCAGCCCTATTACCACAACAGGGAATGGCTACACCTTC. It specifies CASSPITTTGNGYTF.

This chain's CDR3 is CASTSKVRRAHTDTQYF. Written as DNA, the CDR3 is TGTGCCAGCACCTCAAAGGTTAGGCGGGCACACACAGATACGCAGTATTTT. The genes are TRBV25-1 and TRBJ2-3; D perhaps matches TRBD2 (5 bases). The CDR3 extends over 17 amino acids. Germline assignment: CDR1 MGHDK and CDR2 SYGVNS. Trimming pared 7 bases from V and 2 bases from J, leaving 22 bases between. Filled out from reference TRBV25-1 and TRBJ2-3, the complete variable domain reads EADIYQTPRYLVIGTGKKITLECSQTMGHDKMYWYQQDPGMELHLIHYSYGVNSTEKGDLSSESTVSRIRTEHFPLTLESARPSHTSQYLCASTSKVRRAHTDTQYFGPGTRLTVL.

In its sample, this clone was seen once. The chain joins TRBV7-3 to TRBJ1-6, with D maybe TRBD1 (6 bases). The V gene lost 3 bases and the J gene lost 17 bases, with 17 bases spanning the gap. Germline loops: CDR1 SGHTA, CDR2 FQGTGA. The CDR3 covers 13 residues. CDR3 sequence: CASSLSPGHRFHF. CDR3 nucleotides: TGTGCCAGCAGCTTGTCTCCGGGACACCGGTTCCACTTT.

The chain has TRBV7-9 and TRBJ1-2, with D uncertain. V lost 3 bases and J 1 base, leaving 9 bases between the germline ends. The CDR3 is 14 amino acids. Germline CDR1 reads SEHNR; CDR2 reads FQNEAQ (reference sequence). The CDR3 spells CASSFDGLNYGYTF. The DNA of the CDR3 is TGTGCCAGCAGCTTTGATGGGCTTAACTATGGCTACACCTTC. Drawing the rest from reference TRBV7-9 and TRBJ1-2, the complete variable domain is DTGVSQNPRHKITKRGQNVTFRCDPISEHNRLYWYRQTLGQGPEFLTYFQNEAQLEKSRLLSDRFSAERPKGSFSTLEIQRTEQGDSAMYLCASSFDGLNYGYTFGSGTRLTVV.